This T cell receptor beta chain appears in the sequencing data of a study of beta chain features in type 1 diabetes. The overall study: Sorted cells, 107,917,701 in number, were examined across all samples. The study, taken as a whole, reports: Patients with Type 1 diabetes showed moderately but significantly shorter TCRB CDR3s in all four CD4+ subsets. Within patients, naive, central memory and Treg TCRB repertoires seemed more similar than within healthy donors.

A remark on this clone: Its matching antigen is unknown.

Trimming removed 1 base at V and 6 bases at J, with 7 bases between. CDR1 is MGHRA, CDR2 YSYEKL, per germline. The CDR3 runs to 12 residues. Expressed TCRB transcripts were sequenced, since all the RNA that had been isolated was reverse transcribed. Profiling relied on immunoSEQ multiplex PCR, and the TCRdb table lists in-frame clones only, not all of them. The sample contains about 230,000 clones, 16% of which appear only once. The chain links TRBV4-1 to TRBJ2-7, with D possibly TRBD1 on 5 matching bases. This TCR came from a man aged 25-45 years with type 1 diabetes. What was sequenced was naive CD4+ T cells from blood. CDR3 nucleotides: TGCGCCAGCAGCCAAGTTACAGGCGAGCAGTACTTC. It translates to CASSQVTGEQYF.